This T cell receptor (beta chain) was captured by sequencing in a study of Tregs in tolerant kidney transplant recipients. Study outcomes and limitations: For some patients, primers changed over time, blocking nucleotide-level comparison. Validation in larger populations is needed because few patients were studied. Activated donor B cell expansion appeared to reveal the most relevant donor-specific TCRbeta repertoire. Tolerant patients' donor-specific Tregs expanded beyond overall Tregs, suggesting antigen-driven growth.

In regard to this clone: The antigen remains undetermined.

The trim removed 4 bases at V and 4 bases at J, leaving 3 bases unmatched. Germline CDR1 is SGHRS and CDR2 is YFSETQ. CDR3 size: 14 residues. Assay: immunoSEQ multiplex PCR; the TCRdb copy retains only in-frame clones and omits some. The sample holds about 81,000 clones, 90% to 95% seen once. Related graft donors supplied nonmyeloablative bone marrow transplants, and mixed chimerism was transient. Sequencing was performed on CD4+ T cells from blood (PBMCs), taken 24 months after the transplant. The chain links TRBV5-1 to TRBJ1-4; 8 bases are shared with TRBD1. This TCR derives from a human patient who received a combined kidney and bone marrow transplant. The graft donor may account for some of the T cells. DNA of the CDR3: TGCGCCAGCAGCCACAGGGGGGTTAATGAAAAACTGTTTTTT. Its translation: CASSHRGVNEKLFF. The full variable domain, rest sourced from reference TRBV5-1 and TRBJ1-4, is KAGVTQTPRYLIKTRGQQVTLSCSPISGHRSVSWYQQTPGQGLQFLFEYFSETQRNKGNFPGRFSGRQFSNSRSEMNVSTLELGDSALYLCASSHRGVNEKLFFGSGTQLSVL.